The 20 T cell receptor beta chains listed next were all sequenced from one sample in a study of blood T cell repertoires in COVID-19. Produced via immunoSEQ multiplex PCR; TCRdb's table is partial and in-frame only. The top ten hold roughly 1.4% of the sample, which has approximately 150,000 clones, 87% seen once. Sequencing was performed on peripheral blood. The receptor set was obtained from a woman in her fifties or sixties with acute or convalescent COVID-19.

The chain joins TRBV5-4 to TRBJ2-7; no reliable D call. The DNA end favors TRBJ2-1, so the J call may be wrong. The germline CDR1 and CDR2 sequences are SGHNT and YYREEE (reference sequence). The CDR3 has 14 amino acids. The CDR3 reads CASSAGGSYNEQFF. In DNA form, the CDR3 reads TGTGCCAGCAGCGCCGGCGGTTCCTACAATGAGCAGTTCTTC.

The V gene is TRBV6-2 or TRBV6-3, the J gene TRBJ2-1, with D maybe TRBD2 (5 bases). Trimming cost V 5 bases and J 3 bases, with 11 bases left between them. Per germline, CDR1 MNHEY and CDR2 SVGEGT. The CDR3 consists of 14 residues. As DNA, the CDR3 is TGTGCCAGCAGTCAAAGGACTGACTACAATGAGCAGTTCTTC. Protein: CASSQRTDYNEQFF.

CDR3 in DNA: TGTGCCAGCAGCTCCGGACAGGGTTGGGAGCAGTACTTC. Encoded protein: CASSSGQGWEQYF. The rearrangement joins TRBV5-6 to TRBJ2-7; 8 bases agree with TRBD1. Germline V gene lookup returns CDR1 SGHDT and CDR2 YYEEEE. The CDR3 totals 13 residues. With 3 bases clipped from V and 7 bases from J, the junction kept 6 bases outside the gene matches.

V is TRBV6-5 and J is TRBJ1-2; 7 nucleotides agree with TRBD1. Germline V gives CDR1 MNHEY, CDR2 SVGAGI. The CDR3 is 15 amino acids. After removal of 8 bases from V and 4 bases from J, the junction contained 13 bases not matched to a gene. CDR3 residues: CASLYRQGSGYGYTF. Here the CDR3 DNA reads TGTGCCAGCCTTTATCGACAGGGCTCTGGCTATGGCTACACCTTC.

This clone was counted only a few times. The chain carries TRBV11-2 and TRBJ2-1; TRBD2 agrees at 8 bases. Trimming at V came to 5 bases and at J to 5 bases, leaving 17 bases not matched to a gene. Germline CDR1 reads SGHAT; CDR2 reads FQNNGV. CDR3 length: 18 residues. Written as DNA, the CDR3 is TGTGCCAGCAGCCGAAACCCCGGCAGCGGGAGACGAAACAATGAGCAGTTCTTC. Its translation: CASSRNPGSGRRNNEQFF.

This clone was observed a handful of times. The genes are TRBV7-9 and TRBJ2-4; D is perhaps TRBD1 (6 bases). Per the germline V gene, CDR1 is SEHNR and CDR2 is FQNEAQ (reference sequence). V lost 2 bases and J lost 8, with 19 bases in between. The CDR3 consists of 16 residues. CDR3 DNA: TGTGCCAGCAGCTTAAGTCGATACAGGGAAGGGGACATTCAGTACTTC. Translating it yields CASSLSRYREGDIQYF.

The chain employs TRBV10-3 and TRBJ2-7; 8 nucleotides align to TRBD1. CDR3 length: 14 residues. Germline-derived CDR1 and CDR2 are ENHRY and SYGVKD. J gave up 3 bases and V 6 bases, and 7 bases lay outside the gene matches. The CDR3 DNA reads TGTGCCATCAGCCTCCGGGACAGGATCTACGAGCAGTACTTC. This translates into CAISLRDRIYEQYF.

The V call is TRBV18, the J call TRBJ2-1, with 8 bases identical to TRBD2. The ends lost 1 base at V and 3 bases at J; junction bases unmatched: 5. Germline CDR1 KGHSH, CDR2 LQKENI. The CDR3 spans 16 residues. CDR3 region: CASSPLGLAGYNEQFF. CDR3 DNA: TGTGCCAGCTCACCACTGGGGCTAGCGGGCTACAATGAGCAGTTCTTC.

This chain links TRBV11-3 with TRBJ2-3, with TRBD2 matching over 11 bases. V lost 7 bases, J lost 4 bases, and 7 bases stayed unmatched. CDR1 is SGHNT, CDR2 YENEEA, per germline. This CDR3 comprises 15 residues. CDR3 sequence reads: CASTLAGGPPDTQYF. In nucleotides, the CDR3 is TGTGCCAGCACCCTAGCGGGGGGCCCCCCAGATACGCAGTATTTT.

V usage is TRBV5-4 and J usage is TRBJ2-3, with a weak D call TRBD1 (5 bases). The CDR3 sequence is 14 residues long. Looked up from germline, CDR1 is SGHNT and CDR2 is YYREEE (reference sequence). Trimming left V 0 bases short and J 3 bases short, with 8 bases between. The CDR3 bases are TGTGCCAGCAGCTTGGATCCAGGGACAGATACGCAGTATTTT. Amino acid sequence: CASSLDPGTDTQYF. Combining the CDR3 with reference TRBV5-4 and TRBJ2-3 gives the whole variable domain ETGVTQSPTHLIKTRGQQVTLRCSSQSGHNTVSWYQQALGQGPQFIFQYYREEENGRGNFPPRFSGLQFPNYSSELNVNALELDDSALYLCASSLDPGTDTQYFGPGTRLTVL.

The CDR3 loop is CSVESQYQETQYF. The CDR3, as DNA: TGCAGCGTTGAGTCCCAATACCAAGAGACCCAGTACTTC. V is TRBV29-1 and J is TRBJ2-5; D is unclear. Germline V CDR1 and CDR2: SQVTM, ANQGSEA. The germline V and J ends were trimmed by 3 bases and 0 bases, with 8 bases remaining between them. There are 13 residues in the CDR3.

This chain joins TRBV6-5 and TRBJ1-2; 7 nucleotides line up with TRBD1. Germline loops: CDR1 MNHEY, CDR2 SVGAGI. This CDR3 has 16 amino acids. The trim removed 1 base at V and 2 bases at J, leaving 7 bases unmatched. CDR3: CASSYYSLQGNYGYTF. DNA of the CDR3: TGTGCCAGCAGTTACTATTCGTTACAGGGGAACTATGGCTACACCTTC.

In its sample, this clone was seen once. V and J are TRBV23-1 and TRBJ2-1; no firm D call. TRBV23-1 is reported as an ORF; its role is uncertain. V dropped 4 bases and J dropped 4 bases, with 14 bases sitting between them. The CDR3 consists of 15 residues. CDR3: CASSPQVTSYNEQFF. DNA for the CDR3: TGCGCCAGCAGTCCCCAAGTGACTTCGTACAATGAGCAGTTCTTC.

This clone was seen a single time. The J gene is TRBJ2-5, the V gene TRBV5-8, with 9 bases lining up with TRBD1. The CDR3 is 13 residues long. CDR1 SGHTS and CDR2 YDEGEE come from the germline V gene. Germline trimming cut 4 bases from V and 5 bases from J; bases unmatched to any gene: 3. The CDR3 sequence: CASSRDRAETQYF. DNA for the CDR3: TGTGCCAGCAGCAGGGACAGGGCTGAGACCCAGTACTTC.

The rearrangement uses TRBV18 and TRBJ2-7; 9 bases are a match to TRBD1. The germline V gene encodes CDR1 KGHSH and CDR2 LQKENI. The J segment lost 5 bases and the V segment lost 6 bases, leaving 5 bases of the junction unmatched. CDR3 length equals 13 residues. CDR3: CASSSGQGNEQYF. CDR3 DNA sequence: TGTGCCAGCTCGTCCGGACAGGGGAACGAGCAGTACTTC.

The chain employs TRBV20-1 and TRBJ2-7, with 12 bases aligning to TRBD2. Trimming took 3 bases from V and 0 from J; bases not matched to a gene: 3. The germline gives CDR1 DFQATT, CDR2 SNEGSKA (reference sequence). The CDR3 sequence is 15 residues long. This chain's CDR3 is CSASLLAGGSYEQYF. CDR3 nucleotide sequence: TGCAGTGCTAGTCTACTAGCGGGAGGCTCCTACGAGCAGTACTTC.

This chain uses TRBV7-9 with TRBJ2-2; 8 nucleotides line up with TRBD2. This CDR3 spans 15 amino acids. Germline V CDR1 and CDR2: SEHNR, FQNEAQ (reference sequence). After removal of 3 bases from V and 6 bases from J, the junction contained 6 bases not matched to a gene. The CDR3 sequence: CASSFRREGAGELFF. CDR3 coding DNA: TGTGCCAGCAGCTTCAGACGGGAGGGGGCCGGGGAGCTGTTTTTT.

The chain uses TRBV19 and TRBJ1-5; D unresolved. The germline CDR1 and CDR2 sequences are LNHDA and SQIVND (reference sequence). Trimming shortened V by 4 bases and J by 3 bases, and 4 bases separated the two germline ends. The CDR3 totals 12 residues. The DNA for the CDR3 is TGTGCCAGTAGTAAACTCAATCAGCCCCAGCATTTT. It translates to CASSKLNQPQHF. The whole variable domain, filled in from reference TRBV19 and TRBJ1-5, reads DGGITQSPKYLFRKEGQNVTLSCEQNLNHDAMYWYRQDPGQGLRLIYYSQIVNDFQKGDIAEGYSVSREKKESFPLTVTSAQKNPTAFYLCASSKLNQPQHFGDGTRLSIL.

Here the CDR3 reads CASSSIGTGRTEAFF. CDR3 sequence (DNA): TGTGCCAGCAGTTCAATTGGGACAGGGAGGACTGAAGCTTTCTTT. This chain joins TRBV6-6 and TRBJ1-1; 9 nucleotides match TRBD1. The CDR3 spans 15 residues. The trim removed 4 bases at V and 5 bases at J, leaving 8 bases unmatched. CDR1 MNHNY and CDR2 SVGAGI come from the germline V gene (reference sequence).

The gene calls are TRBV19 and TRBJ2-7; TRBD1 is a possible D gene (5 bases). The CDR3 loop spans 16 amino acids. The V end lost 1 base, the J end lost 0 bases, and 13 bases lay between the germline ends. In germline, CDR1 is LNHDA, CDR2 SQIVND (reference sequence). This CDR3 is CASSIGPTASSYEQYF. The CDR3 DNA sequence: TGTGCCAGTAGTATAGGCCCGACAGCGTCCTCCTACGAGCAGTACTTC.